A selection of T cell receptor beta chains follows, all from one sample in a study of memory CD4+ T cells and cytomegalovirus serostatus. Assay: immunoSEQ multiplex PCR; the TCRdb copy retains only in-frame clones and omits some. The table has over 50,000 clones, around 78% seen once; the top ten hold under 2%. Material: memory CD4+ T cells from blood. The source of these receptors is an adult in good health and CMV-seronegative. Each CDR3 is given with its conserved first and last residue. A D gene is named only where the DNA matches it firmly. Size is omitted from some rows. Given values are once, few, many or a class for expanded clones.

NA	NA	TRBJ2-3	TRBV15	TGTGCCACCGGACGTAACACAGATACGCAGTATTTT	CATGRNTDTQYF
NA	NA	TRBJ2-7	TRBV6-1	TGTGCCAGCAGTGAAGCGAACGGCTACGAGCAGTACTTC	CASSEANGYEQYF
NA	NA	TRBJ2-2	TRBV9	TGTGCCAGCAGCCCTTCTGGGGGATCGAACACCGGGGAGCTGTTTTTT	CASSPSGGSNTGELFF
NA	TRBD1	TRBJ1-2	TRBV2	TGTGCCAGCAGCGCGGGGACAGGGGGCAACTATGGCTACACCTTC	CASSAGTGGNYGYTF
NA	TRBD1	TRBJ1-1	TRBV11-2	TGTGCCAGCAGCACCGTCCCGGGACAGGGCTGGGCCACTGAAGCTTTCTTT	CASSTVPGQGWATEAFF
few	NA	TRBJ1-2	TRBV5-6	TGTGCCAGCAGCCCCTACTTGACACCATATGGCTACACCTTC	CASSPYLTPYGYTF
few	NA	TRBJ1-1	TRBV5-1	TGCGCCAGCAGCTTAGGGGGGATTGCCTTTGAAGCTTTCTTT	CASSLGGIAFEAFF
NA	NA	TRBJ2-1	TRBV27	TGTGCCAGCAGTCGCGGGAAGGAGCAGTTCTTC	CASSRGKEQFF
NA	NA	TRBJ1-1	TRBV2	TGTGCCAGCAGTGAGGCACAGATGAACACTGAAGCTTTCTTT	CASSEAQMNTEAFF
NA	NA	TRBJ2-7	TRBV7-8	TGTGCCAGCAGCCCGAGGAGGGATAGCCGCGAGCAGTACTTC	CASSPRRDSREQYF
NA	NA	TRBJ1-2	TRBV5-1	TGCGCCAGCAGCTTGGTCGAAGGCACCTATGGCTACACCTTC	CASSLVEGTYGYTF
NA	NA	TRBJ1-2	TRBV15	TGTGCCACCAGCAGGGGCAGGAGTGGGTTAGGTGGCTACACCTTC	CATSRGRSGLGGYTF
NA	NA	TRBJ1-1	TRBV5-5	TGTGCCAGCAGCTTGGTGACAGTCACTGAAGCTTTCTTT	CASSLVTVTEAFF
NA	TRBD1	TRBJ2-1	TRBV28	TGTGCCAGCAGTTTATTCAGGACAGGGGGCTTCAATGAGCAGTTCTTC	CASSLFRTGGFNEQFF
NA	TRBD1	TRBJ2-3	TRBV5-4	TGTGCCAGCTACCTTACAGGGGGCGCGACAGATACGCAGTATTTT	CASYLTGGATDTQYF
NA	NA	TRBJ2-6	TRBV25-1	TGTGCCAGCACCAGTAGTTCTGGGGCCAACGTCCTGACTTTC	CASTSSSGANVLTF
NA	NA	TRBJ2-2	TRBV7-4	TGTGCCAGCAGCTCCACAGGTAGATTGAACACCGGGGAGCTGTTTTTT	CASSSTGRLNTGELFF
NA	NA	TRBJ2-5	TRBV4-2	TGTGCCAGCAGCCAAGATGGGCAGACCCAAGAGACCCAGTACTTC	CASSQDGQTQETQYF
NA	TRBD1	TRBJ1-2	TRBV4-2	TGTGCCAGCAGCCAAGACTCAGGGGGGCCCTATGGCTACACCTTC	CASSQDSGGPYGYTF
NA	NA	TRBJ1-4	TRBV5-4	TGTGCCAGCAGCTTCCCCGGGGGGAATGAAAAACTGTTTTTT	CASSFPGGNEKLFF
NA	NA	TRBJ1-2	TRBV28	TGTGCCAGCAGTTCAGCGACAGCGACTAACTATGGCTACACCTTC	CASSSATATNYGYTF
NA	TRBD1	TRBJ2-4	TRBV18	TGTGCCAGCTCACCACGGACAGGGTTCGAAAACATTCAGTACTTC	CASSPRTGFENIQYF
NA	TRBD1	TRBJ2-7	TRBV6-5	TGTGCCAGCAGGGGTAGACAGGGGGCAAGATACGAGCAGTACTTC	CASRGRQGARYEQYF
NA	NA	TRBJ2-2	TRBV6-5	TGTGCCAGCAGTTACTCTAGGTGGAGGGGGACCGGGGAGCTGTTTTTT	CASSYSRWRGTGELFF
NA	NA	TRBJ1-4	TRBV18	TGTGCCAGCTCACCCGAAACAGGGTTCAAGGAAAAACTGTTTTTT	CASSPETGFKEKLFF
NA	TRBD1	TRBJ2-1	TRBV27	TGTGCCAGCCGGGGACAGGGGAAGAATGAGCAGTTCTTC	CASRGQGKNEQFF